The 25 T cell receptor beta chains below come from one sample, sequenced in a study of blood T cell repertoires in COVID-19. The table came from immunoSEQ multiplex PCR; TCRdb's copy has only in-frame clones and leaves some out. Of about 150,000 clones in the sample, 75% to 90% were seen once. Sequencing was done on a sample of peripheral blood. All receptors derive from a man aged 55 to 70 with active or convalescent COVID-19.

The V gene is TRBV6-2 or TRBV6-3, the J gene TRBJ1-2; 7 bases agree with TRBD1. The germline V gene has CDR1 MNHEY and CDR2 SVGEGT. Unmatched junction bases numbered 10, after V lost 5 bases and J lost 4 bases. This CDR3 has 15 amino acids. CDR3 region: CASSNSRGIGYGYTF. The CDR3, as DNA: TGTGCCAGCAGTAATTCCAGGGGGATCGGCTATGGCTACACCTTC.

The chain uses TRBV6-5 and TRBJ2-1; 13 positions match TRBD2. CDR1 is MNHEY and CDR2 is SVGAGI in the germline V gene. V lost 2 bases and J lost 5; bases outside the gene matches: 3. The CDR3 consists of 16 residues. The CDR3 reads CASSYGLAGVDNEQFF. The CDR3 region has the DNA TGTGCCAGCAGTTACGGACTAGCGGGAGTTGACAATGAGCAGTTCTTC.

The gene calls are TRBV2 and TRBJ2-1; 12 bases map to TRBD2. Germline V CDR1 and CDR2: SNHLY, FYNNEI. J lost 3 bases, V lost 6 bases, and 3 bases had no gene match. The CDR3 is 15 amino acids. The CDR3 DNA sequence: TGTGCCAGCAGGGCACTAGCGGGAGGCTACAATGAGCAGTTCTTC. This gives the protein CASRALAGGYNEQFF.

The chain joins TRBV30 to TRBJ2-5, with 9 bases that match TRBD1. Germline values: CDR1 GTSNPN, CDR2 SVGIG (reference sequence). V was pared by 5 bases and J by 5 bases, with 3 bases of the junction left unmatched. There are 12 residues in the CDR3. CDR3 in DNA: TGTGCCTGGGAGACAGGGGGGGAGACCCAGTACTTC. It encodes CAWETGGETQYF.

This chain uses TRBV28 with TRBJ2-3; TRBD2 matches at 11 bases. The germline CDR1 and CDR2 sequences are MDHEN and SYDVKM. CDR3 length equals 18 residues. After removal of 0 bases from V and 2 bases from J, the junction contained 7 bases not matched to a gene. CDR3 loop: CASSLWASGGTNTDTQYF. CDR3 nucleotides: TGTGCCAGCAGTTTATGGGCTAGCGGGGGGACTAACACAGATACGCAGTATTTT.

This sequence joins TRBV10-3 and TRBJ2-1; 9 nucleotides align to TRBD1. This CDR3 contains 13 residues. Germline V gene lookup returns CDR1 ENHRY and CDR2 SYGVKD. Unmatched junction bases numbered 4, after V lost 8 bases and J lost 5 bases. Here the CDR3 reads CAIGTGNNNEQFF. For the CDR3, the DNA is TGTGCCATCGGGACAGGGAACAACAATGAGCAGTTCTTC.

The chain is built from TRBV7-9 and TRBJ2-5, with TRBD2 matching 9 bases. The CDR3 loop spans 17 amino acids. The J segment lost 4 bases and the V segment lost 5 bases, leaving 14 bases of the junction unmatched. Germline assignment: CDR1 SEHNR and CDR2 FQNEAQ (reference sequence). DNA of the CDR3: TGTGCCAGCAGCCAGCTGGAGGCGGGGGGGCTTGGAGAGACCCAGTACTTC. Its translation is CASSQLEAGGLGETQYF.

This clone was seen more than once but under ten times. The chain employs TRBV29-1 and TRBJ2-1; 9 nucleotides agree with TRBD2. The V gene end was trimmed by 7 bases and the J gene end by 8 bases; junction bases not matched to a gene: 12. The CDR3 contains 14 residues. The germline CDR1 and CDR2 sequences are SQVTM and ANQGSEA. The CDR3 DNA reads TGCAGCGCCCCCCTAGGCGGGAGGGGCGATGAGCAGTTCTTC. This encodes CSAPLGGRGDEQFF.

CDR3 sequence: CASSQGGQGSEKLFF. In DNA form, the CDR3 reads TGTGCCAGCAGCCAAGGGGGGCAGGGGAGTGAAAAACTGTTTTTT. The chain employs TRBV4-2 and TRBJ1-4; D is perhaps TRBD1 (6 bases). Trimming pared 1 base from V and 7 bases from J, leaving 13 bases between. Germline loops: CDR1 LGHNA, CDR2 YNFKEQ. This CDR3 has 15 amino acids.

The V and J genes are TRBV5-5 and TRBJ1-5; 9 bases are shared with TRBD1. CDR1 is SGHKS, CDR2 YYEKEE, per germline (reference sequence). The CDR3 has 15 amino acids. Unmatched junction bases numbered 4, after V lost 3 bases and J lost 3 bases. The CDR3: CASSWGQGDNQPQHF. CDR3 nucleotide sequence: TGTGCCAGCAGCTGGGGACAGGGCGACAATCAGCCCCAGCATTTT. Supplemented by reference TRBV5-5 and TRBJ1-5, the full variable domain reads DAGVTQSPTHLIKTRGQQVTLRCSPISGHKSVSWYQQVLGQGPQFIFQYYEKEERGRGNFPDRFSARQFPNYSSELNVNALLLGDSALYLCASSWGQGDNQPQHFGDGTRLSIL.

The chain links TRBV5-1 to TRBJ2-5; 8 bases are a match to TRBD2. The J segment lost 3 bases and the V segment lost 1 base, leaving 17 bases of the junction unmatched. CDR1 SGHRS and CDR2 YFSETQ come from the germline V gene. The CDR3 sequence is 19 residues long. CDR3 sequence reads: CASSLLLSWGGGKKETQYF. The CDR3 DNA reads as TGCGCCAGCAGCTTGTTGTTAAGTTGGGGCGGGGGGAAGAAAGAGACCCAGTACTTC.

The chain couples TRBV5-5 to TRBJ2-7, with 10 nucleotides matching TRBD1. Trimming removed 3 bases from V and 6 bases from J; junction bases left unmatched: 9. The CDR3 loop spans 15 amino acids. The V gene's germline CDR1 is SGHKS and CDR2 YYEKEE (reference sequence). CDR3 DNA: TGTGCCAGCAGCTCGACTCCGGGACAGGGGCGCGAGCAGTACTTC. This sequence encodes CASSSTPGQGREQYF. The full variable domain, in which reference TRBV5-5 and TRBJ2-7 provide the parts outside the CDR3, is DAGVTQSPTHLIKTRGQQVTLRCSPISGHKSVSWYQQVLGQGPQFIFQYYEKEERGRGNFPDRFSARQFPNYSSELNVNALLLGDSALYLCASSSTPGQGREQYFGPGTRLTVT.

This clone was detected a few times. The chain couples TRBV7-3 to TRBJ1-5; unclear D gene. The CDR3 length is 17 residues. Trimming stripped 6 bases from V and 0 bases from J, with 18 bases between. Germline V lookup: CDR1 SGHTA, CDR2 FQGTGA. The DNA of the CDR3 is TGTGCCAGCAGTTATAACCAGGTAATCTATAGCAATCAGCCCCAGCATTTT. Protein product: CASSYNQVIYSNQPQHF.

The genes are TRBV18 and TRBJ2-3; 7 bases align to TRBD2. With 5 bases clipped from V and 7 bases from J, the junction kept 12 bases outside the gene matches. CDR1 KGHSH and CDR2 LQKENI come from the germline V gene. There are 15 residues in the CDR3. The CDR3 DNA follows: TGTGCCAGCTCAACATTAAGCGGGACTGGAAATACGCAGTATTTT. Translation gives CASSTLSGTGNTQYF.

This clone appeared once. The V and J genes are TRBV6-5 and TRBJ1-2; D gene uncertain. The CDR3 has 11 residues. Trimming shortened V by 5 bases and J by 6 bases, and 7 bases separated the two germline ends. The germline V gene encodes CDR1 MNHEY and CDR2 SVGAGI. The DNA of the CDR3 is TGTGCCAGCAGTCGAGGAAATGGCTACACCTTC. Translating it yields CASSRGNGYTF.

The CDR3 region is CASNEARGLQPQHF. CDR3 in DNA: TGTGCCAGCAATGAAGCCCGGGGGTTACAGCCCCAGCATTTT. The chain uses TRBV28 and TRBJ1-5; TRBD1 is a possible D gene (5 bases). The V end was cut by 7 bases, the J end by 7 bases, with 17 bases between. The CDR3 consists of 14 residues. Germline loops: CDR1 MDHEN, CDR2 SYDVKM.

This clone was seen a handful of times. The chain couples TRBV6-5 to TRBJ1-2; tentatively, D is TRBD1 (6 bases). There are 15 residues in the CDR3. Trimming removed 3 bases from V and 5 bases from J, with 16 bases in between. Looked up from germline, CDR1 is MNHEY and CDR2 is SVGAGI. This CDR3 is CASSYDLLTGYGYTF. The CDR3 DNA reads TGTGCCAGCAGTTATGACCTGCTTACAGGGTATGGCTACACCTTC.

The chain has TRBV5-1 and TRBJ2-4; 8 nucleotides agree with TRBD2. Trimming at V came to 4 bases and at J to 6 bases, leaving 9 bases not matched to a gene. The CDR3 loop spans 15 amino acids. Germline V gene lookup returns CDR1 SGHRS and CDR2 YFSETQ. CDR3 amino acids: CASSPAGLERNIQYF. CDR3 coding DNA: TGCGCCAGCAGCCCGGCGGGACTAGAGAGAAACATTCAGTACTTC.

The rearrangement links TRBV19 to TRBJ1-6; 7 nucleotides align to TRBD1. The CDR3 is made up of 16 amino acids. In germline, CDR1 is LNHDA, CDR2 SQIVND (reference sequence). The V gene end was trimmed by 5 bases and the J gene end by 0 bases; junction bases not matched to a gene: 4. CDR3 in DNA: TGTGCCAGTAGTGAATCAGGGGGCTCCTATAATTCACCCCTCCACTTT. As protein: CASSESGGSYNSPLHF.

The chain is built from TRBV5-1 and TRBJ2-7, with TRBD2 as a possible D gene (6 bases). V was trimmed by 2 bases and J by 5 bases, leaving 8 bases between them. The CDR3 extends over 12 amino acids. Germline assignment: CDR1 SGHRS and CDR2 YFSETQ. CDR3 amino acids: CASSFGGNEQYF. The CDR3, as DNA: TGCGCCAGCAGCTTCGGGGGAAACGAGCAGTACTTC.

The CDR3 coding sequence is TGCGCCAGCAGTCAAGACGGGACAGGGGGCGGTGGAGTAACTAATGAAAAACTGTTTTTT. Translation: CASSQDGTGGGGVTNEKLFF. The chain has TRBV23-1 and TRBJ1-4; TRBD1 agrees at 12 bases. TRBV23-1 is an ORF, with its function uncertain. The CDR3 spans 20 residues. Germline trimming cut 2 bases from V and 1 base from J; bases unmatched to any gene: 11.

This clone has only one observation. V gene TRBV6-2 or TRBV6-3 combines with J gene TRBJ2-7; a possible D gene is TRBD1 (6 bases). Trimming removed 3 bases at V and 0 bases at J, with 12 bases between. This CDR3 region has 15 residues. Looked up from germline, CDR1 is MNHEY and CDR2 is SVGEGT. In nucleotides, the CDR3 is TGTGCCAGCAGTTATGAGTGGGGGCCCTCCTACGAGCAGTACTTC. This sequence encodes CASSYEWGPSYEQYF.

V gene TRBV28 combines with J gene TRBJ2-7, with TRBD1 matching over 7 bases. The CDR3 extends over 13 amino acids. V dropped 10 bases and J dropped 2; count of bases not matched to a gene: 8. CDR1 and CDR2 (germline): MDHEN, SYDVKM. The CDR3 sequence: CATYRQGAYEQYF. The CDR3 DNA is TGTGCCACCTATCGACAGGGTGCCTACGAGCAGTACTTC.

The V and J genes are TRBV2 and TRBJ1-6, with D possibly being TRBD1 (5 bases). Trimming pared 3 bases from V and 8 bases from J, leaving 17 bases between. The CDR3 loop spans 16 amino acids. CDR1 is SNHLY and CDR2 is FYNNEI in the germline V gene. The CDR3 protein is CASSERLKGMDSPLHF. The CDR3 DNA reads TGTGCCAGCAGTGAGCGCCTGAAGGGGATGGATTCACCCCTCCACTTT.

The chain employs TRBV9 and TRBJ2-1, with D unclear. The germline CDR1 and CDR2 sequences are SGDLS and YYNGEE. V dropped 0 bases and J dropped 7 bases, with 11 bases sitting between them. This CDR3 contains 14 residues. For the CDR3, the DNA is TGTGCCAGCAGCGTAGGGCCCCCCATTAATGAGCAGTTCTTC. Its protein product is CASSVGPPINEQFF.